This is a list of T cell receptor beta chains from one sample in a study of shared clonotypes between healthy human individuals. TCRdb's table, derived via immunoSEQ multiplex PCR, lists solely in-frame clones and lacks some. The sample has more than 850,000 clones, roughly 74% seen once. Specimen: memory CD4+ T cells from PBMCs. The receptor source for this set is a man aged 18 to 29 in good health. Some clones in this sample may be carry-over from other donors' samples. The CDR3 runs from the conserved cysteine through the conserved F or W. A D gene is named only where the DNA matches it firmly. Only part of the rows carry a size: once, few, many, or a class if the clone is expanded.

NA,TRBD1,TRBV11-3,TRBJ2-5,CASSPTRGQETQYF,TGTGCCAGCAGCCCAACCAGGGGGCAAGAGACCCAGTACTTC
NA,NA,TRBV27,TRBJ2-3,CASSFWRVSTDTQYF,TGTGCCAGCAGTTTCTGGCGGGTTAGCACAGATACGCAGTATTTT
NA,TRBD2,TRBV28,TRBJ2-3,CVTNPGSGRADTQYF,TGTGTCACTAACCCGGGGAGCGGGAGAGCAGATACGCAGTATTTT
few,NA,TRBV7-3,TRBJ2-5,CASSLGGGAVQETQYF,TGTGCCAGCAGTCTAGGTGGTGGGGCAGTACAAGAGACCCAGTACTTC
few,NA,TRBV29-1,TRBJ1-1,CSARNTEAFF,TGCAGCGCCCGGAACACTGAAGCTTTCTTT
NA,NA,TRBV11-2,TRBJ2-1,CASSLLGGHSYNEQFF,TGTGCCAGCAGCTTATTGGGCGGGCACTCCTACAATGAGCAGTTCTTC
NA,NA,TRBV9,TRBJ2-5,CASSLTPGYQETQYF,TGTGCCAGCAGCCTCACCCCCGGCTACCAAGAGACCCAGTACTTC
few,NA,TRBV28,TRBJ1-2,CASSLGGVFYGYTF,TGTGCCAGCAGCCTGGGGGGGGTCTTCTATGGCTACACCTTC
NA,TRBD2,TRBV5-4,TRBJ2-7,CASSLPSGRAGSDEQYF,TGTGCCAGCAGCTTGCCTAGCGGGAGGGCCGGGTCGGACGAGCAGTACTTC
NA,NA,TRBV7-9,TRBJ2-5,CASSLGRELGETQYF,TGTGCCAGCAGCTTAGGAAGAGAGCTAGGGGAGACCCAGTACTTC
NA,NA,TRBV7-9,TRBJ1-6,CASSSQKNSPLHF,TGTGCCAGCAGCTCACAGAAGAATTCACCCCTCCACTTT
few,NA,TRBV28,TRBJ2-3,CASSSVEESTDTQYF,TGTGCCAGCAGTTCGGTTGAGGAAAGCACAGATACGCAGTATTTT
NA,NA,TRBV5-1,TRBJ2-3,CASSLSWDTSTDTQYF,TGCGCCAGCAGCTTGTCCTGGGACACATCCACAGATACGCAGTATTTT
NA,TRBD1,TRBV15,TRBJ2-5,CATSTRTGQETQYF,TGTGCCACCAGCACCCGGACAGGGCAAGAGACCCAGTACTTC
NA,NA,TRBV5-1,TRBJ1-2,CASSSGITGQGGYTF,TGCGCCAGCAGCTCCGGAATAACAGGTCAAGGTGGCTACACCTTC
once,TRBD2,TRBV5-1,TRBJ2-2,CASSPGTSGQYTGELFF,TGCGCCAGCAGCCCAGGGACTAGCGGGCAGTACACCGGGGAGCTGTTTTTT
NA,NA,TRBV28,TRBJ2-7,CASSLVGFLSYEQYF,TGTGCCAGCAGTTTAGTAGGCTTTCTTTCCTACGAGCAGTACTTC
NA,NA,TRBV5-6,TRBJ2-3,CASSFSGTQYF,TGTGCCAGCAGCTTTTCTGGTACGCAGTATTTT
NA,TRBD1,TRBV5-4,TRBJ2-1,CASSLGQGVNNEQFF,TGTGCCAGCAGCTTGGGACAGGGAGTTAACAATGAGCAGTTCTTC
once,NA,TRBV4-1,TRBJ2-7,CASSQVEAGSYEQYF,TGCGCCAGCAGCCAAGTTGAGGCCGGGTCCTACGAGCAGTACTTC
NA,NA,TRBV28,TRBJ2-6,CASSPGGGRTGANVLTF,TGTGCCAGCAGCCCCGGGGGTGGCAGGACTGGGGCCAACGTCCTGACTTTC
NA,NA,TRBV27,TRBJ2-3,CASSLASYTDTQYF,TGTGCCAGCAGTTTGGCATCTTACACAGATACGCAGTATTTT
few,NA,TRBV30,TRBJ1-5,CAWSVPTAPQPQHF,TGTGCCTGGAGTGTCCCGACAGCTCCTCAGCCCCAGCATTTT
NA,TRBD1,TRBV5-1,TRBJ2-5,CASSLEPPGQGGRKTQYF,TGCGCCAGCAGCTTGGAACCTCCGGGACAGGGGGGGAGGAAGACCCAGTACTTC
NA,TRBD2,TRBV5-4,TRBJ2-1,CASSYNPYSGSSYNEQFF,TGTGCCAGCAGTTACAATCCCTATAGCGGGAGCTCCTACAATGAGCAGTTCTTC
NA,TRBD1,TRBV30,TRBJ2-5,CAWSLGTAQETQYF,TGTGCCTGGAGCCTCGGGACAGCCCAAGAGACCCAGTACTTC
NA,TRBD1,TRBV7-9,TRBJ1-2,CASSLGTGDGYTF,TGTGCCAGCAGCTTAGGGACAGGGGATGGCTACACCTTC
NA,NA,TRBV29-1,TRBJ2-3,CSVELNGRRDTQYF,TGCAGCGTTGAACTCAACGGGAGAAGGGATACGCAGTATTTT
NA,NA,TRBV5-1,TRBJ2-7,CASSFEDRPRNEQYF,TGCGCCAGCAGTTTCGAAGACAGGCCTCGGAACGAGCAGTACTTC
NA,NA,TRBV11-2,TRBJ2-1,CASSFSGPNEQFF,TGTGCCAGCAGCTTTAGCGGACCCAATGAGCAGTTCTTC
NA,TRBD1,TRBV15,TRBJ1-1,CATSRRTGLNTEAFF,TGTGCCACCAGCAGGAGGACAGGGTTGAACACTGAAGCTTTCTTT
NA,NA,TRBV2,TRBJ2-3,CASSVPSQSTDTQYF,TGTGCCAGCAGTGTCCCTAGCCAGAGCACAGATACGCAGTATTTT